This T cell receptor beta chain was recovered during a study of T-cell memory formation after mild COVID-19. This CDR3 region has 15 residues. Losses at the gene ends were 4 bases for V and 4 bases for J; bases not matched to a gene: 9. The germline gives CDR1 SGHRS, CDR2 YFSETQ. Overall study results and limits: The finding that pre-infection memory included some responding clones suggested that cross-reactive memory joined.

This clonotype has at least ten counts. Its matching antigen is unknown. TCRdb recomputed calls from the 5' RACE reads with MiXCR, one row per CDR3 protein. The repertoire holds around 25,000 distinct CDR3 sequences, 7.4% seen once, with roughly 15% in the top ten. The source is an adult woman who had mild COVID-19 (a few samples of this study predate the infection). Cell type and time point are not known. The sequencing sample was made of PBMCs or a T cell subset sorted from them (not recorded which). The J gene is TRBJ2-7, the V gene TRBV5-1, with 9 bases identical to TRBD1. This chain's CDR3 is CASSPWDREMYEQYF. CDR3 nucleotides: TGCGCCAGCAGCCCGTGGGACAGGGAAATGTACGAGCAGTACTTC.